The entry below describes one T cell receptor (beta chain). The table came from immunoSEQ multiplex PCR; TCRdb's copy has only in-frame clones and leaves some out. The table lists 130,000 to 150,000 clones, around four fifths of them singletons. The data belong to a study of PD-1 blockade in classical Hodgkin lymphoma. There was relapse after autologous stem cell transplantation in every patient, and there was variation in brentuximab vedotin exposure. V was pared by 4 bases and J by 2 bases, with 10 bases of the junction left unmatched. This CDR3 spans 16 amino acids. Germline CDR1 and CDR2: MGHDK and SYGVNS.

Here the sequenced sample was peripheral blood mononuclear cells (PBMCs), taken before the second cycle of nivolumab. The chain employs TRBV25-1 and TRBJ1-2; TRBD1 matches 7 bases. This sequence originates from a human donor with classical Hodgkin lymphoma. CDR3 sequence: CASSGPTRGQNYGYTF. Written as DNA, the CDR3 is TGTGCCAGCAGTGGACCGACAAGGGGACAGAACTATGGCTACACCTTC.